This T cell receptor beta chain derives from a study of early T cells in non-severe SARS-CoV-2 infection. Trimming removed 2 bases from V and 6 bases from J, with 7 bases in between. This CDR3 comprises 12 residues. Germline V gene sequence: CDR1 SEHNR, CDR2 FQNEAQ (reference sequence). TCRdb processed the 5' RACE reads anew with MiXCR; each CDR3 protein has one entry. Among about 49,000 distinct CDR3 sequences listed, under 7.5% were seen once. The gene calls are TRBV7-9 and TRBJ1-1; D ambiguous. The material was whole blood, obtained at baseline. This receptor was taken from an adult who was a healthcare worker with PCR-confirmed SARS-CoV-2 infection or an uninfected control (not recorded which). CDR3 loop: CASSLQTPEAFF. CDR3 DNA sequence: TGTGCCAGCAGCTTACAAACCCCTGAAGCTTTCTTT. Complete variable domain (other parts from reference TRBV7-9 and TRBJ1-1): DTGVSQNPRHKITKRGQNVTFRCDPISEHNRLYWYRQTLGQGPEFLTYFQNEAQLEKSRLLSDRFSAERPKGSFSTLEIQRTEQGDSAMYLCASSLQTPEAFFGQGTRLTVV.